This passage covers 8 T cell receptor beta chains from one sample sequenced in a study of cytomegalovirus exposure and HLA in healthy donors. 13 Jbeta primers and 60 Vbeta primers were used for the PCR. Assay: immunoSEQ multiplex PCR; the TCRdb copy retains only in-frame clones and omits some. Listed are just under 65,000 clones; around 15% falls within the top ten. The sequenced sample consisted of PBMCs. These receptors all stem from a boy aged 5-17 years in good health and CMV-seronegative.

V gene TRBV7-9 combines with J gene TRBJ2-7; 9 bases are shared with TRBD1. Germline V CDR1 and CDR2: SEHNR, FQNEAQ (reference sequence). With 4 bases clipped from V and 1 base from J, the junction kept 5 bases outside the gene matches. The CDR3 has 15 residues. The CDR3 loop reads CASSWAGQGSYEQYF. For the CDR3, the DNA is TGTGCCAGCAGCTGGGCGGGACAGGGATCCTACGAGCAGTACTTC.

The rearrangement uses TRBV4-1 and TRBJ2-4, with TRBD1 identical over 7 bases. V trimming: 1 base; J trimming: 8 bases; junction bases outside the gene matches: 11. This CDR3 is built from 16 residues. CDR1 and CDR2 (germline): MGHRA, YSYEKL. In DNA form, the CDR3 reads TGCGCCAGCAGCCAAGTTTTGCGGACTCAGGGGGACATTCAGTACTTC. Its translation is CASSQVLRTQGDIQYF.

The V call is TRBV6-5, the J call TRBJ1-4; the match to TRBD1 covers 7 bases. Germline assignment: CDR1 MNHEY and CDR2 SVGAGI. The CDR3 loop spans 14 amino acids. With V trimmed by 6 bases and J by 8 bases, 9 bases remained unmatched. The CDR3 nucleotides read TGTGCCAGCAGGGGACAGAGTTGGGTGGAAAAACTGTTTTTT. As protein: CASRGQSWVEKLFF.

The chain has TRBV11-2 and TRBJ2-1; tentatively, D is TRBD2 (6 bases). Germline V gene sequence: CDR1 SGHAT, CDR2 FQNNGV. Trimming pared 2 bases from V and 7 bases from J, leaving 21 bases between. This CDR3 is 17 amino acids long. CDR3 sequence (DNA): TGTGCCAGCAGCTTATTAGAGACATGGCGGGGTGGGAATGAGCAGTTCTTC. This codes for CASSLLETWRGGNEQFF.

The rearrangement joins TRBV7-9 to TRBJ2-7; 10 nucleotides agree with TRBD2. Germline V CDR1 and CDR2: SEHNR, FQNEAQ (reference sequence). There are 15 residues in the CDR3. Trimming removed 5 bases from V and 0 bases from J; junction bases left unmatched: 4. CDR3 amino acids: CASSTRTSGSYEQYF. The CDR3 nucleotides are TGTGCCAGCAGCACAAGGACTAGCGGCTCCTACGAGCAGTACTTC.

The rearrangement uses TRBV2 and TRBJ2-7, with 9 nucleotides matching TRBD2. J lost 3 bases, V lost 3 bases, and 3 bases had no gene match. The CDR3 extends over 14 amino acids. Germline CDR1 and CDR2: SNHLY and FYNNEI. This chain's CDR3 is CASSEASGDYEQYF. The CDR3 bases are TGTGCCAGCAGTGAGGCTAGCGGGGACTACGAGCAGTACTTC. Filled out from reference TRBV2 and TRBJ2-7, the complete variable domain reads EPEVTQTPSHQVTQMGQEVILRCVPISNHLYFYWYRQILGQKVEFLVSFYNNEISEKSEIFDDQFSVERPDGSNFTLKIRSTKLEDSAMYFCASSEASGDYEQYFGPGTRLTVT.

The chain couples TRBV29-1 to TRBJ1-1; the D is unclear. The germline V gene encodes CDR1 SQVTM and CDR2 ANQGSEA. The CDR3 length is 12 residues. The CDR3 sequence: CGSLEGSTEAFF. The CDR3 DNA follows: TGCGGTTCATTAGAGGGTTCCACTGAAGCTTTCTTT.

The chain recombines TRBV18 with TRBJ1-2; D might be TRBD1 (6 bases). The CDR3 is 15 residues long. The germline V gene encodes CDR1 KGHSH and CDR2 LQKENI. V gave up 8 bases and J gave up 8 bases, with 24 bases separating them. As DNA, the CDR3 is TGTGCCAGCAAATCTCAGGGGAACCATAACGGGGGCTACACCTTC. It codes for CASKSQGNHNGGYTF.